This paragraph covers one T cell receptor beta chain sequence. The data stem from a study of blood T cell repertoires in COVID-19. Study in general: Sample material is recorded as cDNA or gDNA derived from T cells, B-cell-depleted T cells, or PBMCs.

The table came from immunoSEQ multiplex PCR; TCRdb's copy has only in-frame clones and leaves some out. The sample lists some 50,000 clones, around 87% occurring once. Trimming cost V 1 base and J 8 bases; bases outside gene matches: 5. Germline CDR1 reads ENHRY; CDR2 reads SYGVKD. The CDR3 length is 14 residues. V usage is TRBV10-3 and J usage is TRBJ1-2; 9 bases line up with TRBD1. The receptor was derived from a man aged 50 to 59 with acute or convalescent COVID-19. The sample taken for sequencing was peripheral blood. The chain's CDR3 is CAISEFTGGSGYTF. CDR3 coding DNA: TGTGCCATCAGTGAGTTTACAGGGGGCTCGGGCTACACCTTC.